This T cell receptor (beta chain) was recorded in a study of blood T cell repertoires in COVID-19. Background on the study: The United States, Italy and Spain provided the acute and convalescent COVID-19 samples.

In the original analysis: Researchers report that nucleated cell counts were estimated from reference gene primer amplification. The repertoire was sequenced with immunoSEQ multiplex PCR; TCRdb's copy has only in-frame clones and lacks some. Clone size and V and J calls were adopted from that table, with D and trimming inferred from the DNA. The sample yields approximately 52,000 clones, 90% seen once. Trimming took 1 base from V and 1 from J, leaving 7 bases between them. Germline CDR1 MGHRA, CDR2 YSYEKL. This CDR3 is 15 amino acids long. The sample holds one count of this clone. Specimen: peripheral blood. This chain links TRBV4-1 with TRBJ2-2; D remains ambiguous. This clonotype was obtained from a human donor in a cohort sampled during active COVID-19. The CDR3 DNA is TGCGCCAGCAGCCAAGTCGCAGGGAACACCGGGGAGCTGTTTTTT. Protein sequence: CASSQVAGNTGELFF.